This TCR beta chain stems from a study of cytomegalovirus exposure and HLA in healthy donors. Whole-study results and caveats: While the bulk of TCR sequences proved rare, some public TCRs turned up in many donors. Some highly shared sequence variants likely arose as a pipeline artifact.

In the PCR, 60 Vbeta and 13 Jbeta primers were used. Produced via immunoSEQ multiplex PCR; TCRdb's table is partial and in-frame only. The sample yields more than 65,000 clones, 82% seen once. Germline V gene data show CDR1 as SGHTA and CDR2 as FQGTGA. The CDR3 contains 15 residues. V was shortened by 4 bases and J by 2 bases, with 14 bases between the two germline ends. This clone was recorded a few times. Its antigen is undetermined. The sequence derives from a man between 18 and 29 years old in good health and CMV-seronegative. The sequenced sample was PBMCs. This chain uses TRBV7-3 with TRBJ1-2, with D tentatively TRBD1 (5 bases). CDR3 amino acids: CASSSSRGENYGYTF. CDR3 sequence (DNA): TGTGCCAGCAGCTCCTCGCGGGGGGAAAACTATGGCTACACCTTC. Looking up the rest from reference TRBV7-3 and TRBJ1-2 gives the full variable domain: GAGVSQTPSNKVTEKGKYVELRCDPISGHTALYWYRQSLGQGPEFLIYFQGTGAADDSGLPNDRFFAVRPEGSVSTLKIQRTERGDSAVYLCASSSSRGENYGYTFGSGTRLTVV.